A selection of T cell receptor beta chains follows, all from one sample in a study of blood T cells in healthy people across ages. TCRdb called the 5' RACE reads again in MiXCR, with one record for every CDR3 protein. The sample lists around 1,500,000 distinct CDR3 sequences, approximately 42% occurring once. Sequencing was carried out using blood. These receptors all stem from a woman aged 18-29 years in good health. Both conserved end residues are part of each CDR3. The order of the fields is J gene, CDR3 length, V gene, clone size, D gene, CDR3 protein. A D gene is named only where the DNA matches it firmly. Clone size is not always given. Where it is, it says once, few, many or a class for expanded clones.

J gene: TRBJ2-1
CDR3 length: 17
V gene: TRBV13
clone size: few
D gene: NA
CDR3 protein: CASSPSGADSSYNEQFF

J gene: TRBJ2-3
CDR3 length: 13
V gene: TRBV15
clone size: few
D gene: NA
CDR3 protein: CATSRERADTQYF

J gene: TRBJ2-5
CDR3 length: 15
V gene: TRBV20-1
clone size: NA
D gene: NA
CDR3 protein: CSVRDGQLYQETQYF

J gene: TRBJ2-1
CDR3 length: 15
V gene: TRBV11-2
clone size: NA
D gene: TRBD2
CDR3 protein: CASSPGTSGDDEQFF

J gene: TRBJ1-1
CDR3 length: 15
V gene: TRBV20-1
clone size: NA
D gene: NA
CDR3 protein: CSAYSGALGNTEAFF

J gene: TRBJ2-7
CDR3 length: 14
V gene: TRBV13
clone size: few
D gene: NA
CDR3 protein: CASSLGAADYEQYF

J gene: TRBJ1-4
CDR3 length: 19
V gene: TRBV7-6
clone size: NA
D gene: NA
CDR3 protein: CASSLTVGQQTLGNEKLFF

J gene: TRBJ2-7
CDR3 length: 12
V gene: TRBV28
clone size: NA
D gene: NA
CDR3 protein: CASSPQEYEQYF

J gene: TRBJ2-3
CDR3 length: 16
V gene: TRBV21-1
clone size: NA
D gene: NA
CDR3 protein: CASSKEGGGPGYTQYF

J gene: TRBJ2-3
CDR3 length: 12
V gene: TRBV29-1
clone size: NA
D gene: NA
CDR3 protein: CSVEDITDTQYF

J gene: TRBJ2-5
CDR3 length: 15
V gene: TRBV28
clone size: NA
D gene: TRBD1
CDR3 protein: CASSLLGTGIKTQYF

J gene: TRBJ2-1
CDR3 length: 18
V gene: TRBV3-1
clone size: NA
D gene: TRBD2
CDR3 protein: CASSHSTPGGLAGNEQFF

J gene: TRBJ2-3
CDR3 length: 18
V gene: TRBV6-4
clone size: few
D gene: TRBD2
CDR3 protein: CASSELPPAGGGTDTQYF

J gene: TRBJ1-2
CDR3 length: 13
V gene: TRBV12-3/TRBV12-4
clone size: NA
D gene: TRBD1
CDR3 protein: CASRTGLGYGYTF

J gene: TRBJ1-3
CDR3 length: 15
V gene: TRBV5-1
clone size: once
D gene: TRBD1
CDR3 protein: CASSPGTGRGNTIYF

J gene: TRBJ2-3
CDR3 length: 15
V gene: TRBV6-1
clone size: NA
D gene: NA
CDR3 protein: CASNSWGQNTDTQYF

J gene: TRBJ2-3
CDR3 length: 16
V gene: TRBV9
clone size: few
D gene: TRBD2
CDR3 protein: CASSAGTSVSTDTQYF

J gene: TRBJ2-5
CDR3 length: 14
V gene: TRBV5-6
clone size: few
D gene: NA
CDR3 protein: CASSLGWGQETQYF

J gene: TRBJ2-1
CDR3 length: 18
V gene: TRBV20-1
clone size: NA
D gene: TRBD2
CDR3 protein: CSAGSGGPPRYSRNEQFF

J gene: TRBJ2-6
CDR3 length: 15
V gene: TRBV11-2
clone size: NA
D gene: NA
CDR3 protein: CASSTQGSGANVLTF

J gene: TRBJ1-5
CDR3 length: 16
V gene: TRBV10-3
clone size: NA
D gene: NA
CDR3 protein: CAISEGQLAGNQPQHF

J gene: TRBJ2-3
CDR3 length: 18
V gene: TRBV6-2/TRBV6-3
clone size: NA
D gene: NA
CDR3 protein: CASRNLGGAASRTDTQYF

J gene: TRBJ2-5
CDR3 length: 13
V gene: TRBV5-1
clone size: NA
D gene: NA
CDR3 protein: CASGVAGEETQYF

J gene: TRBJ2-5
CDR3 length: 11
V gene: TRBV10-3
clone size: NA
D gene: NA
CDR3 protein: CAIKEQETQYF

J gene: TRBJ2-1
CDR3 length: 14
V gene: TRBV20-1
clone size: NA
D gene: NA
CDR3 protein: CSVWLTSSYNEQFF

J gene: TRBJ2-1
CDR3 length: 16
V gene: TRBV15
clone size: few
D gene: TRBD1
CDR3 protein: CATSRTTGGAYNEQFF

J gene: NA
CDR3 length: 15
V gene: TRBV7-2
clone size: NA
D gene: NA
CDR3 protein: CASSLGGDPLYEQYF

J gene: TRBJ1-1
CDR3 length: 15
V gene: TRBV7-8
clone size: few
D gene: NA
CDR3 protein: CASSLDVTGNTEAFF

J gene: TRBJ2-1
CDR3 length: 16
V gene: TRBV7-9
clone size: few
D gene: NA
CDR3 protein: CASSTTRTSSYNEQFF

J gene: TRBJ2-5
CDR3 length: 16
V gene: TRBV7-9
clone size: NA
D gene: NA
CDR3 protein: CASSFLSGSRGETQYF

J gene: TRBJ2-1
CDR3 length: 16
V gene: TRBV6-6
clone size: NA
D gene: NA
CDR3 protein: CASSLRLGSLDNEQFF

J gene: TRBJ1-1
CDR3 length: 13
V gene: TRBV18
clone size: NA
D gene: NA
CDR3 protein: CASSDGVDTEAFF

J gene: TRBJ2-7
CDR3 length: 14
V gene: TRBV5-1
clone size: many
D gene: NA
CDR3 protein: CASSRDSGSYEQYF

J gene: TRBJ2-4
CDR3 length: 14
V gene: TRBV9
clone size: NA
D gene: NA
CDR3 protein: CASSVGAGGPIQYF

J gene: TRBJ1-2
CDR3 length: 13
V gene: TRBV20-1
clone size: NA
D gene: NA
CDR3 protein: CSASGEGDYGYTF

J gene: TRBJ1-3
CDR3 length: 13
V gene: TRBV7-6
clone size: once
D gene: NA
CDR3 protein: CASSYTGSDTIYF

J gene: TRBJ1-2
CDR3 length: 14
V gene: TRBV6-5
clone size: few
D gene: NA
CDR3 protein: CASSYGIGYGGYTF

J gene: TRBJ1-2
CDR3 length: 15
V gene: TRBV29-1
clone size: many
D gene: NA
CDR3 protein: CSVDKGNRANYGYTF

J gene: TRBJ1-5
CDR3 length: 12
V gene: TRBV10-2
clone size: NA
D gene: NA
CDR3 protein: CASSPEAQPQHF

J gene: TRBJ2-3
CDR3 length: 17
V gene: TRBV12-3/TRBV12-4
clone size: few
D gene: NA
CDR3 protein: CASRGGAIIPSTDTQYF

J gene: TRBJ1-5
CDR3 length: 15
V gene: TRBV29-1
clone size: many
D gene: TRBD1
CDR3 protein: CSVVLQGDSNQPQHF

J gene: TRBJ2-5
CDR3 length: 14
V gene: TRBV20-1
clone size: NA
D gene: TRBD1
CDR3 protein: CSARGYRGQETQYF

J gene: TRBJ2-3
CDR3 length: 13
V gene: TRBV6-5
clone size: NA
D gene: NA
CDR3 protein: CVSSLVSTDTQYF

J gene: TRBJ2-7
CDR3 length: 14
V gene: TRBV7-6
clone size: NA
D gene: NA
CDR3 protein: CASSRTTVGYEQYF

J gene: TRBJ2-1
CDR3 length: 17
V gene: TRBV6-5
clone size: NA
D gene: TRBD2
CDR3 protein: CASSYRLRRGGSDEQFF

J gene: TRBJ1-2
CDR3 length: 14
V gene: TRBV4-2
clone size: NA
D gene: TRBD1
CDR3 protein: CASLRVGQGGGYTF

J gene: TRBJ1-6
CDR3 length: 14
V gene: TRBV28
clone size: NA
D gene: NA
CDR3 protein: CASRPGALGSPLHF

J gene: TRBJ2-1
CDR3 length: 15
V gene: TRBV28
clone size: NA
D gene: NA
CDR3 protein: CASSFDRLGDNEQFF

J gene: TRBJ1-4
CDR3 length: 14
V gene: TRBV27
clone size: few
D gene: NA
CDR3 protein: CASMGGGRGEKLFF

J gene: TRBJ2-1
CDR3 length: 16
V gene: TRBV11-2
clone size: NA
D gene: NA
CDR3 protein: CASSLGVAAGSPEQFF

J gene: TRBJ1-2
CDR3 length: 15
V gene: TRBV7-2
clone size: NA
D gene: TRBD1
CDR3 protein: CASSLDTGGDYGYTF

J gene: TRBJ1-2
CDR3 length: 13
V gene: TRBV30
clone size: NA
D gene: NA
CDR3 protein: CARQGGAVRGYTF

J gene: TRBJ2-3
CDR3 length: 14
V gene: TRBV4-1
clone size: many
D gene: NA
CDR3 protein: CASSQEQGPDTQYF

J gene: TRBJ1-1
CDR3 length: 16
V gene: TRBV20-1
clone size: NA
D gene: NA
CDR3 protein: CSARSRGIRGNTEAFF

J gene: TRBJ2-7
CDR3 length: 17
V gene: TRBV4-1
clone size: NA
D gene: NA
CDR3 protein: CASSQTPTLTSSYEQYF